The rows below give T cell receptor beta chains drawn from one sample of a study of graft-versus-host responses after intestinal transplantation. Libraries were prepared by immunoSEQ multiplex PCR; TCRdb keeps only in-frame clonotypes and omits some of them. Of approximately 100,000 clones in the sample, less than 90% were seen once. Their target antigens are unknown. This specimen was unstimulated CD4+ T cells sorted from spleen or lymph node cells, taken before intestinal transplant. The receptor set was obtained from a human donor who received an intestinal transplant. Each CDR3 is given with its conserved first and last residue. A D gene is named only where the DNA matches it firmly. Expanded clones are given a class, and other clones once, few, many or no size at all.

clone_size,v_call,j_call,d_call,cdr3_aa,cdr3_nt
few,TRBV2,TRBJ2-5,TRBD2,CASSVGLASRGETQYF,TGTGCCAGCAGTGTAGGACTAGCCAGTCGCGGAGAGACCCAGTACTTC
.,TRBV7-6,TRBJ2-5,TRBD2,CASSMGLAGRETQYF,TGTGCCAGCAGCATGGGACTAGCCGGGAGGGAGACCCAGTACTTC
once,TRBV7-2,TRBJ2-5,.,CASSLGAGWQETQYF,TGTGCCAGCAGCTTGGGGGCGGGGTGGCAAGAGACCCAGTACTTC
.,TRBV6-5,TRBJ1-4,TRBD1,CASSGQGGGNEKLFF,TGTGCCAGCAGCGGACAGGGCGGAGGAAATGAAAAACTGTTTTTT
few,TRBV2,TRBJ1-1,.,CASSLNQGSEAFF,TGTGCCAGCAGCTTGAACCAGGGCTCTGAAGCTTTCTTT
.,TRBV6-6,TRBJ1-6,TRBD1,CASSTTFTDREGALHF,TGTGCCAGCAGTACAACATTTACCGACAGGGAGGGGGCCCTCCACTTT
.,TRBV29-1,TRBJ1-1,.,CSVGTAADTEAFF,TGCAGCGTTGGAACGGCTGCTGACACTGAAGCTTTCTTT
.,TRBV5-1,TRBJ2-3,TRBD2,CASSLGLGRGDTDTQYF,TGCGCCAGCAGCTTGGGGCTCGGGCGGGGGGACACAGATACGCAGTATTTT
once,TRBV7-3,TRBJ2-5,TRBD1,CASSPDRGRETQYF,TGTGCCAGCAGCCCTGACAGGGGGAGAGAGACCCAGTACTTC
.,TRBV5-4,TRBJ1-2,.,CASSLGVGPNYGYTF,TGTGCCAGCAGTTTAGGGGTCGGCCCCAACTATGGCTACACCTTC
.,TRBV6-5,TRBJ2-1,TRBD1,CASSPGTGGRDEQFF,TGTGCCAGCAGTCCCGGGACAGGGGGCAGGGATGAGCAGTTCTTC
.,TRBV18,TRBJ2-1,TRBD2,CASSPERGMYNEQFF,TGTGCCAGCTCACCGGAGCGGGGGATGTACAATGAGCAGTTCTTC
.,TRBV21-1,TRBJ2-6,.,CASSKAGTGANVLTF,TGTGCCAGCAGCAAAGCAGGGACTGGGGCCAACGTCCTGACTTTC
.,TRBV6-6,TRBJ2-7,.,CASSYPPGPSSYEQYF,TGTGCCAGCAGTTACCCACCAGGGCCAAGCTCCTACGAGCAGTACTTC
.,TRBV28,TRBJ2-5,.,CASHGAALTAETQYF,TGTGCCAGCCACGGGGCGGCCCTAACTGCAGAGACCCAGTACTTC
once,TRBV5-4,TRBJ2-5,TRBD1,CASNNRGSGETQYF,TGTGCCAGCAACAACAGGGGATCAGGAGAGACCCAGTACTTC
.,TRBV6-5,TRBJ2-7,.,CASSSLTGLRYEQYF,TGTGCCAGCAGTTCCTTGACAGGTCTTCGGTACGAGCAGTACTTC
.,TRBV30,TRBJ1-2,.,CAWSRSFGSHF,TGTGCCTGGAGTAGGAGCTTTGGGAGCCACTTC
.,TRBV7-9,TRBJ1-3,TRBD1,CASSPSAAGGGNTIYF,TGTGCCAGCAGCCCCTCCGCGGCAGGGGGCGGAAACACCATATATTTT
.,TRBV19,TRBJ2-4,.,CASSIVLRLAKNIQYF,TGTGCCAGTAGTATTGTTTTGCGGCTAGCCAAAAACATTCAGTACTTC
.,TRBV5-1,TRBJ2-5,.,CASSLFKGGGQETQYF,TGCGCCAGCAGCCTCTTCAAGGGAGGGGGTCAAGAGACCCAGTACTTC
.,TRBV29-1,TRBJ2-4,.,CSVGLLAKNIQYF,TGCAGCGTGGGTTTGTTAGCCAAAAACATTCAGTACTTC
few,TRBV7-2,TRBJ2-5,TRBD1,CASRKGTGLLETQYF,TGTGCCAGCAGGAAGGGGACAGGGTTACTCGAGACCCAGTACTTC
.,TRBV5-1,TRBJ1-6,.,CASSFEGLDSPLHF,TGCGCCAGCAGCTTCGAGGGGTTGGATTCACCCCTCCACTTT